One sample yielded the 32 T cell receptor beta chains listed below, sequenced in a study of blood T cell repertoires in COVID-19. Libraries were prepared by immunoSEQ multiplex PCR; TCRdb keeps only in-frame clonotypes and omits some of them. The sample lists about 250,000 clones; more than 85% were seen once. The sequenced sample was PBMCs or T cells enriched from blood (not recorded which). Receptors were obtained from a woman aged 45 to 65 who had recovered from COVID-19.

J is TRBJ2-7 and V is TRBV3-1 (or the pseudogene TRBV3-2); weak D call: TRBD2 (6 bases). The V and J ends lost 6 bases and 1 base respectively, with 16 bases between them. Germline CDR1 reads LGHDT; CDR2 reads YNNKEL (reference sequence). The CDR3 sequence is 15 residues long. This CDR3 is CASSAAESGSYEQYF. The CDR3 nucleotides are TGTGCCAGCAGTGCCGCGGAGAGCGGGTCCTACGAGCAGTACTTC.

The chain carries TRBV3-1 (or the pseudogene TRBV3-2) and TRBJ2-1; 7 bases are shared with TRBD2. The CDR3 consists of 12 residues. CDR1 is LGHDT, CDR2 YNNKEL, per germline (reference sequence). The V segment lost 3 bases and the J segment 12 bases; nucleotides outside the gene matches: 5. As DNA, the CDR3 is TGTGCCAGCAGCCAGGGGGGGTTCGGGCAGTTCTTC. Its translation: CASSQGGFGQFF.

The chain employs TRBV11-2 and TRBJ1-1, with 8 bases fitting TRBD1. Germline values: CDR1 SGHAT, CDR2 FQNNGV. The CDR3 is 15 amino acids. The ends lost 2 bases at V and 0 bases at J; junction bases unmatched: 2. The CDR3 DNA sequence: TGTGCCAGCAGCTTAACAGGGGGGATGAACACTGAAGCTTTCTTT. Its protein product is CASSLTGGMNTEAFF.

The chain links TRBV24-1 to TRBJ2-1; 13 nucleotides line up with TRBD2. Per the germline V gene, CDR1 is KGHDR and CDR2 is SFDVKD. With V trimmed by 4 bases and J by 8 bases, 4 bases remained unmatched. The CDR3 covers 15 residues. The CDR3 DNA is TGTGCCACCAGTGAAGGGACTAGCGGGATCTATGAGCAGTTCTTC. This codes for CATSEGTSGIYEQFF.

This chain joins TRBV4-2 and TRBJ2-1; TRBD1 aligns across 9 bases. This CDR3 contains 16 residues. The junction had 13 bases not matched to a gene; V was cut back by 4 bases and J by 9 bases. In germline, CDR1 is LGHNA, CDR2 YNFKEQ. The CDR3 loop is CASSPPGTGRWGEQFF. The CDR3 DNA is TGTGCCAGCAGCCCTCCCGGGACAGGGAGATGGGGTGAGCAGTTCTTC.

The V and J genes are TRBV7-8 and TRBJ2-1, with a weak D call TRBD1 (6 bases). The germline V gene has CDR1 SGHVS and CDR2 FQNEAQ. The CDR3 spans 17 residues. Trimming removed 5 bases at V and 1 base at J, with 18 bases between. This CDR3 is CASSPPDRYGSYNEQFF. In nucleotides, the CDR3 is TGTGCCAGCAGCCCCCCGGACAGATACGGTTCCTACAATGAGCAGTTCTTC.

This clone was recorded many times. The genes are TRBV6-2 or TRBV6-3 and TRBJ2-1, with 9 positions matching TRBD2. In germline, CDR1 is MNHEY, CDR2 SVGEGT. The V and J ends lost 5 bases and 9 bases, in that order; junction bases with no gene match: 11. CDR3 length equals 15 residues. The CDR3 spells CASSTLAGAVSEQFF. CDR3 DNA sequence: TGTGCCAGCAGTACTTTAGCGGGAGCCGTCAGTGAGCAGTTCTTC.

The V gene is TRBV6-2 or TRBV6-3, the J gene TRBJ2-3; 11 positions agree with TRBD2. The V gene's germline CDR1 is MNHEY and CDR2 SVGEGT. The CDR3 has 15 residues. Unmatched junction bases numbered 0, after V lost 0 bases and J lost 4 bases. The CDR3: CASSYSLAGADTQYF. Here the CDR3 DNA reads TGTGCCAGCAGTTACTCACTAGCGGGAGCAGATACGCAGTATTTT.

The gene calls are TRBV7-2 and TRBJ2-1, with TRBD2 identical over 12 bases. This CDR3 contains 15 residues. Germline values: CDR1 SGHTA, CDR2 FQGNSA. The trim removed 2 bases at V and 8 bases at J, leaving 4 bases unmatched. DNA for the CDR3: TGTGCCAGCAGCTTAATGGGACTAGCGGGTGATGAGCAGTTCTTC. It translates to CASSLMGLAGDEQFF.

This chain connects TRBV27 to TRBJ2-1; 11 nucleotides agree with TRBD2. Trimming at V came to 4 bases and at J to 4 bases, leaving 9 bases not matched to a gene. Germline loops: CDR1 MNHEY, CDR2 SMNVEV (reference sequence). This CDR3 spans 17 amino acids. CDR3 amino acids: CASSSPLAGVSYNEQFF. The CDR3 coding sequence is TGTGCCAGCAGTTCCCCACTAGCGGGAGTTTCATACAATGAGCAGTTCTTC.

The J gene is TRBJ2-1, the V gene TRBV4-3; D not certain. V dropped 0 bases and J dropped 4 bases, with 13 bases sitting between them. Germline V gives CDR1 LGHNA, CDR2 YSLEER. This CDR3 spans 16 amino acids. This CDR3 reads CASSQEGLGAYNEQFF. The CDR3 nucleotides read TGCGCCAGCAGCCAAGAAGGCCTAGGCGCGTACAATGAGCAGTTCTTC.

The chain joins TRBV5-4 to TRBJ2-7, with a weak D call TRBD2 (6 bases). CDR3 length equals 15 residues. The germline V gene encodes CDR1 SGHNT and CDR2 YYREEE (reference sequence). V lost 2 bases, J lost 0 bases, and 12 bases lay in between. CDR3 sequence (DNA): TGTGCCAGCAGCTTAATGGCGGACTACTCCTACGAGCAGTACTTC. Its translation: CASSLMADYSYEQYF.

This chain connects TRBV2 to TRBJ2-3; 12 bases are a match to TRBD2. The length of the CDR3 is 15 residues. The trim removed 3 bases at V and 6 bases at J, leaving 4 bases unmatched. Looked up from germline, CDR1 is SNHLY and CDR2 is FYNNEI. The CDR3 nucleotides are TGTGCCAGCAGTGATGGACTAGCGGGATCGGATACGCAGTATTTT. Amino acid sequence: CASSDGLAGSDTQYF.

The chain uses TRBV5-4 and TRBJ2-3; D may be TRBD2 (5 bases). Per the germline V gene, CDR1 is SGHNT and CDR2 is YYREEE (reference sequence). The CDR3 spans 16 residues. The ends were cut back, 4 bases at V and 4 bases at J, with 19 bases in the middle. CDR3: CASSSWLASRADTQYF. The CDR3, as DNA: TGTGCCAGCAGCAGCTGGCTAGCCAGTCGGGCAGATACGCAGTATTTT. Together with reference TRBV5-4 and TRBJ2-3, the CDR3 gives the full variable domain: ETGVTQSPTHLIKTRGQQVTLRCSSQSGHNTVSWYQQALGQGPQFIFQYYREEENGRGNFPPRFSGLQFPNYSSELNVNALELDDSALYLCASSSWLASRADTQYFGPGTRLTVL.

The chain couples TRBV25-1 to TRBJ2-1, with D perhaps TRBD2 (7 bases). Germline V CDR1 and CDR2: MGHDK, SYGVNS. V lost 8 bases and J 9 bases, leaving 20 bases between the germline ends. This CDR3 comprises 14 residues. The CDR3 coding sequence is TGTGCCAGCTCAGAGGGGGGGGCGGGTGTTGAGCAGTTCTTC. Amino acids: CASSEGGAGVEQFF. Using reference TRBV25-1 and TRBJ2-1 for the parts outside the CDR3, the full variable domain is EADIYQTPRYLVIGTGKKITLECSQTMGHDKMYWYQQDPGMELHLIHYSYGVNSTEKGDLSSESTVSRIRTEHFPLTLESARPSHTSQYLCASSEGGAGVEQFFGPGTRLTVL.

The chain joins TRBV7-2 to TRBJ2-7, with 11 bases fitting TRBD2. The CDR3 contains 16 residues. With V trimmed by 0 bases and J by 5 bases, 6 bases remained unmatched. Germline V gene data show CDR1 as SGHTA and CDR2 as FQGNSA. The CDR3 protein is CASSLAPTSGSNEQYF. CDR3 bases: TGTGCCAGCAGCTTAGCGCCTACTAGCGGGAGCAACGAGCAGTACTTC.

The rearrangement joins TRBV2 to TRBJ1-5; the match to TRBD1 covers 10 bases. The CDR3 has 17 amino acids. V lost 5 bases to trimming and J lost 2 bases; unmatched junction nucleotides: 9. CDR1 SNHLY and CDR2 FYNNEI come from the germline V gene. The CDR3 here is CASSPGDRGWGNQPQHF. Here the CDR3 DNA reads TGTGCCAGCAGTCCCGGGGACAGGGGCTGGGGCAATCAGCCCCAGCATTTT.

The chain is built from TRBV19 and TRBJ2-5, with 7 bases fitting TRBD2. Germline V lookup: CDR1 LNHDA, CDR2 SQIVND (reference sequence). The CDR3 runs to 14 residues. V shed 7 bases, J shed 7 bases, and the junction held 12 bases outside the gene matches. CDR3 nucleotide sequence: TGTGCCAGTAAGCCTCGCCGGGGGGAACGGACCCAGTACTTC. Translation gives CASKPRRGERTQYF.

The gene calls are TRBV19 and TRBJ1-5, with TRBD1 as a possible D gene (6 bases). V was shortened by 7 bases and J by 1 base, with 14 bases between the two germline ends. Germline CDR1 reads LNHDA; CDR2 reads SQIVND (reference sequence). The CDR3 extends over 15 amino acids. In nucleotides, the CDR3 is TGTGCCAGTAAGCAGCCACAGGGAAGCAATCAGCCCCAGCATTTT. Encoded protein: CASKQPQGSNQPQHF.

This clone was counted between two and nine times. The chain combines TRBV12-5 with TRBJ2-2; tentative D call: TRBD2 (5 bases). The CDR3 extends over 14 amino acids. Trimming stripped 5 bases from V and 5 bases from J, with 12 bases between. Per germline, CDR1 LGHNT and CDR2 FRNRAP. The CDR3: CASGQGGGTGELFF. CDR3 DNA sequence: TGTGCTAGTGGTCAAGGAGGAGGAACCGGGGAGCTGTTTTTT.

J is TRBJ2-3 and V is TRBV30, with 7 positions matching TRBD2. CDR1 GTSNPN and CDR2 SVGIG come from the germline V gene (reference sequence). This CDR3 comprises 13 residues. The trim removed 5 bases at V and 0 bases at J, leaving 2 bases unmatched. The CDR3 nucleotides are TGTGCCTGGGGTAGCGGGAGCACAGATACGCAGTATTTT. Its protein is CAWGSGSTDTQYF.

This clone was seen only once. The CDR3 region is CASSHSDEQFF. The DNA of the CDR3 is TGTGCCAGTAGTCATAGCGATGAGCAGTTCTTC. This chain links TRBV19 with TRBJ2-1, with a tentative D call TRBD2 (5 bases). This CDR3 has 11 amino acids. Germline V gene data show CDR1 as LNHDA and CDR2 as SQIVND (reference sequence). V lost 5 bases and J 8 bases, leaving 7 bases between the germline ends. Combining the CDR3 with reference TRBV19 and TRBJ2-1 gives the whole variable domain DGGITQSPKYLFRKEGQNVTLSCEQNLNHDAMYWYRQDPGQGLRLIYYSQIVNDFQKGDIAEGYSVSREKKESFPLTVTSAQKNPTAFYLCASSHSDEQFFGPGTRLTVL.

CDR3 nucleotides: TGTGCCAGCAGCCCGGAGGTGGGGAATTATGGCTACACCTTC. Its translation: CASSPEVGNYGYTF. This chain joins TRBV5-6 and TRBJ1-2; D is uncertain. Germline V lookup: CDR1 SGHDT, CDR2 YYEEEE. Trimming pared 4 bases from V and 5 bases from J, leaving 15 bases between. The length of the CDR3 is 14 residues.

This rearrangement joins TRBV6-1 to TRBJ1-2; 8 bases map to TRBD1. J was trimmed by 8 bases and V by 0 bases; bases with no gene match: 8. The CDR3 is 15 amino acids. CDR1 and CDR2 from the germline V gene are MNHNS and SASEGT. CDR3 sequence: CASSEAPTGGIGYTF. In nucleotides, the CDR3 is TGTGCCAGCAGTGAAGCGCCTACAGGGGGGATCGGCTACACCTTC.

This clone was seen a single time. This rearrangement joins TRBV7-2 to TRBJ2-3; TRBD2 might be the D (5 bases). CDR3 length: 13 residues. Trimming cost V 1 base and J 6 bases, with 8 bases left between them. In germline, CDR1 is SGHTA, CDR2 FQGNSA. CDR3 amino acids: CASSLGEGDTQYF. CDR3 nucleotides: TGTGCCAGCAGCTTAGGCGAGGGTGATACGCAGTATTTT.

J is TRBJ2-3 and V is TRBV28; 10 bases align to TRBD2. This CDR3 contains 13 residues. The V and J ends lost 8 bases and 6 bases, in that order; junction bases with no gene match: 5. Germline lookup yields CDR1 MDHEN and CDR2 SYDVKM. The CDR3 nucleotides read TGTGCCAGCGGACTAGCGGTCGGGGATACGCAGTATTTT. This encodes CASGLAVGDTQYF.

Concerning this clone: Other DNA sequences in the same sample also yield this CDR3. The chain has TRBV19 and TRBJ2-7, with 10 bases lining up with TRBD1. The CDR3 length is 15 residues. CDR1 is LNHDA and CDR2 is SQIVND in the germline V gene (reference sequence). Losses at the gene ends were 5 bases for V and 2 bases for J; bases not matched to a gene: 6. The CDR3, as DNA: TGTGCCAGTAGTTATGGGACAGGGGTACCCTACGAGCAGTACTTC. The encoded protein is CASSYGTGVPYEQYF.

CDR3 sequence: CASKQGSVLDEQFF. CDR3 coding DNA: TGTGCCAGCAAACAGGGGTCCGTGTTGGATGAGCAGTTCTTC. The J gene is TRBJ2-1, the V gene TRBV11-3; TRBD1 matches at 7 bases. The V segment lost 7 bases and the J segment 8 bases; nucleotides outside the gene matches: 11. There are 14 residues in the CDR3. Germline V lookup: CDR1 SGHNT, CDR2 YENEEA.

The V and J genes are TRBV11-2 and TRBJ2-3; 12 bases match TRBD2. Per germline, CDR1 SGHAT and CDR2 FQNNGV. The CDR3 loop spans 16 amino acids. With 5 bases clipped from V and 5 bases from J, the junction kept 8 bases outside the gene matches. The CDR3 sequence: CASSAGLAGSVDTQYF. The CDR3, as DNA: TGTGCCAGCAGCGCCGGACTAGCGGGAAGCGTAGATACGCAGTATTTT.

J is TRBJ2-7 and V is TRBV5-4, with a tentative D call TRBD1 (6 bases). This CDR3 has 13 residues. Trimming cost V 4 bases and J 5 bases, with 13 bases left between them. Germline V gene data show CDR1 as SGHNT and CDR2 as YYREEE (reference sequence). The CDR3 protein is CASSTTGIHEQYF. The CDR3 bases are TGTGCCAGCAGCACCACAGGGATCCACGAGCAGTACTTC.

This clone occurred once. The genes are TRBV10-3 and TRBJ2-3; the match to TRBD2 covers 9 bases. In germline, CDR1 is ENHRY, CDR2 SYGVKD. After removal of 6 bases from V and 2 bases from J, the junction contained 9 bases not matched to a gene. This CDR3 is built from 16 residues. The CDR3: CAIRPGSGRSTDTQYF. DNA for the CDR3: TGTGCCATCAGGCCGGGTAGCGGGAGATCCACAGATACGCAGTATTTT.

J is TRBJ1-3 and V is TRBV2; D is unresolved. V was clipped by 3 bases and J by 2 bases, with 8 bases between them. Looked up from germline, CDR1 is SNHLY and CDR2 is FYNNEI. CDR3 size: 14 residues. CDR3 in DNA: TGTGCCAGCAGTGATGGCTCTGCTGGAAACACCATATATTTT. Translated, it gives CASSDGSAGNTIYF.